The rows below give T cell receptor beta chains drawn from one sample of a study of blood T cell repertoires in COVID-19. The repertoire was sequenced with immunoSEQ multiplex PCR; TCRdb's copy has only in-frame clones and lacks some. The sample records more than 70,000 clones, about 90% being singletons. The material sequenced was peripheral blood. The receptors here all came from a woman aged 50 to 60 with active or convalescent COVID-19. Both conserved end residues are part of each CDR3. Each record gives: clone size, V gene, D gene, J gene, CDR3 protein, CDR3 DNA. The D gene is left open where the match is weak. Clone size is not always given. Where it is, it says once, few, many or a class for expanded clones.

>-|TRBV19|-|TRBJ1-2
CASSMDPGFNYGYTF
TGTGCCAGTAGTATGGATCCAGGATTCAACTATGGCTACACCTTC
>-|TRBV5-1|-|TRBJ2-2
CASRSGSTGELFF
TGCGCCAGTCGGAGCGGGTCCACCGGGGAGCTGTTTTTT
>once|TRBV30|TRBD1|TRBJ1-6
CAWWTGETYNSPLHF
TGTGCCTGGTGGACAGGGGAGACCTATAATTCACCCCTCCACTTT
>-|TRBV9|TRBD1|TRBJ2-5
CASSAGTGYETQYF
TGTGCCAGCAGCGCCGGGACAGGCTACGAGACCCAGTACTTC
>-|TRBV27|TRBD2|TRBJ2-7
CASREAGGSYEQYF
TGTGCCAGCAGAGAAGCGGGGGGTTCCTACGAGCAGTACTTC
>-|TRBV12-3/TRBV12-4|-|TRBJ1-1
CASSPTRASEAFF
TGTGCCAGCAGCCCAACTCGGGCTAGCGAAGCTTTCTTT
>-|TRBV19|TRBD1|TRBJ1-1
CASTKLTGTLNTEAFF
TGTGCCAGTACCAAACTGACAGGGACTTTGAACACTGAAGCTTTCTTT
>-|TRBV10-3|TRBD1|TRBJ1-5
CAISQQGAGNQPQHF
TGTGCCATCAGTCAACAGGGGGCAGGCAATCAGCCCCAGCATTTT
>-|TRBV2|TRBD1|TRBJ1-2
CASSGPGQGAIHGYTF
TGTGCCAGCAGTGGCCCGGGACAGGGGGCGATTCATGGCTACACCTTC
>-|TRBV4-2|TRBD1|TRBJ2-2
CASSLGQGGIDGELFF
TGTGCCAGCAGCCTCGGACAGGGGGGGATAGACGGGGAGCTGTTTTTT
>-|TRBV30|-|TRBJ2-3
CAWSVSSADTQYF
TGTGCCTGGAGTGTGAGTAGTGCAGATACGCAGTATTTT
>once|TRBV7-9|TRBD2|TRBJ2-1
CASSSSGLAGFRALNEQFF
TGTGCCAGCAGCTCCTCGGGACTAGCGGGGTTTCGGGCGTTGAATGAGCAGTTCTTC
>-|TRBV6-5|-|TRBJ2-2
CACGGRRNTGELFF
TGTGCCTGCGGGGGCAGACGGAACACCGGGGAGCTGTTTTTT
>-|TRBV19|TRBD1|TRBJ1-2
CASSIGTGGAAGYTF
TGTGCCAGTAGTATCGGGACAGGGGGCGCGGCCGGCTACACCTTC
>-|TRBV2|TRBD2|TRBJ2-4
CASRLVGLAGEWIAKNIQYF
TGTGCCAGCAGGCTAGTAGGACTAGCGGGGGAATGGATAGCCAAAAACATTCAGTACTTC
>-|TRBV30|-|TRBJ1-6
CAWSDRTDSPLHF
TGTGCCTGGAGCGACAGGACAGATTCACCCCTCCACTTT
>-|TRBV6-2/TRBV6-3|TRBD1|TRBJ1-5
CASSYSGQGSRSRNQPQHF
TGTGCCAGCAGTTATTCGGGACAGGGTAGTAGGAGTCGCAATCAGCCCCAGCATTTT
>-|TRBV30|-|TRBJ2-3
CAWSVTGTDTQYF
TGTGCCTGGAGTGTTACGGGCACAGATACGCAGTATTTT
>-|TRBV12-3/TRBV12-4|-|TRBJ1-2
CASSFRRNYGYTF
TGTGCCAGCAGTTTCAGGAGGAACTATGGCTACACCTTC
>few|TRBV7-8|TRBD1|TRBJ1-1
CASSGPRAGGNTEAFF
TGTGCCAGCAGCGGACCGAGGGCAGGGGGAAACACTGAAGCTTTCTTT
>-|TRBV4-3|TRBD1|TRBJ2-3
CASSQFQGVNTDTQYF
TGCGCCAGCAGCCAATTCCAGGGGGTCAACACAGATACGCAGTATTTT
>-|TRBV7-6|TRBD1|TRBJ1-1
CASGGQGFTEAFF
TGTGCCAGCGGTGGACAGGGGTTCACTGAAGCTTTCTTT
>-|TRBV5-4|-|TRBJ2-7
CASSSQGTDYEQYF
TGTGCCAGCAGCAGTCAGGGCACTGATTACGAGCAGTACTTC
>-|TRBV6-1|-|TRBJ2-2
CASSDWRRATGELFF
TGTGCCAGCAGTGATTGGAGGAGGGCGACCGGGGAGCTGTTTTTT
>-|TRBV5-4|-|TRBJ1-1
CALGQTNTEAFF
TGTGCCCTGGGGCAGACGAACACTGAAGCTTTCTTT
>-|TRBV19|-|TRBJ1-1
CASSIARQMNTEAFF
TGTGCCAGTAGTATCGCACGACAGATGAACACTGAAGCTTTCTTT
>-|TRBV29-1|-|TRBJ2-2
CSGRVGTANTGELFF
TGCAGCGGGAGGGTCGGGACAGCGAACACCGGGGAGCTGTTTTTT
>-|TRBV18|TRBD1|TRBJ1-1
CASSSEQGAGEAFF
TGTGCCAGCTCAAGCGAACAGGGGGCTGGTGAAGCTTTCTTT
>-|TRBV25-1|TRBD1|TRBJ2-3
CASIKGAPSTDTQYF
TGTGCCAGCATTAAGGGGGCGCCTAGCACAGATACGCAGTATTTT
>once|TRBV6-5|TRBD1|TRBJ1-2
CASSPRDSLGGYTF
TGTGCCAGCAGTCCTCGGGACAGTCTTGGTGGCTACACCTTC
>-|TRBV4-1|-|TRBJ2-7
CASSQERTAYEQYF
TGCGCCAGCAGCCAAGAGAGGACAGCCTACGAGCAGTACTTC
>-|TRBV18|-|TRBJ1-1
CASSPRERSKYTEAFF
TGTGCCAGCTCACCACGAGAGAGATCTAAGTATACTGAAGCTTTCTTT
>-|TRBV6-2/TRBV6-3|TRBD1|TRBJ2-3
CASSYAQGEIRDTQYF
TGTGCCAGCAGTTACGCCCAGGGGGAAATTAGGGATACGCAGTATTTT
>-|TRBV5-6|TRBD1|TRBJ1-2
CASSSTGTGLRDYGYTF
TGTGCCAGCAGCTCCACCGGGACAGGTTTAAGGGACTATGGCTACACCTTC
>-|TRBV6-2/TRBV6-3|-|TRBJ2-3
CASSYGQKNTDTQYF
TGTGCCAGCAGTTACGGGCAGAAGAACACAGATACGCAGTATTTT
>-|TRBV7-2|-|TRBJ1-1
CASSSLGGTYTEAFF
TGTGCCAGCAGCTCTCTGGGAGGAACGTACACTGAAGCTTTCTTT
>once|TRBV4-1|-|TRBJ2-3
CASSQVSLDTQYF
TGCGCCAGCAGCCAAGTTAGCCTAGATACGCAGTATTTT
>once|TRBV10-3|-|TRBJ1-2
CAIRQVANYGYTF
TGTGCCATACGACAGGTAGCGAACTATGGCTACACCTTC
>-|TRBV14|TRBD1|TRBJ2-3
CASSPRDRYYGTQYF
TGTGCCAGCAGCCCCCGGGACAGGTACTACGGTACGCAGTATTTT
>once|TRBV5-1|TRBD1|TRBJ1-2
CASSLDGTGGYGYTF
TGCGCCAGCAGCTTGGACGGGACAGGGGGCTATGGCTACACCTTC
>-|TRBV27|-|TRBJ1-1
CASSTTGSSEAFF
TGTGCCAGCAGTACCACAGGGAGCTCTGAAGCTTTCTTT
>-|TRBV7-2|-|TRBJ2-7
CASSLSRGQGTYEQYF
TGTGCCAGCAGCTTAAGTAGGGGACAAGGAACCTACGAGCAGTACTTC
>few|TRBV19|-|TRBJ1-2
CASSARVNYGYTF
TGTGCCAGTAGTGCCAGGGTAAACTATGGCTACACCTTC
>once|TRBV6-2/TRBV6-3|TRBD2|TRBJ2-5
CASSLDWTSAETQYF
TGTGCCAGCAGTCTAGACTGGACTAGCGCAGAGACCCAGTACTTC
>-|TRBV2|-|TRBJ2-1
CASLSDAYNEQFF
TGTGCCAGCCTTAGCGACGCCTACAATGAGCAGTTCTTC